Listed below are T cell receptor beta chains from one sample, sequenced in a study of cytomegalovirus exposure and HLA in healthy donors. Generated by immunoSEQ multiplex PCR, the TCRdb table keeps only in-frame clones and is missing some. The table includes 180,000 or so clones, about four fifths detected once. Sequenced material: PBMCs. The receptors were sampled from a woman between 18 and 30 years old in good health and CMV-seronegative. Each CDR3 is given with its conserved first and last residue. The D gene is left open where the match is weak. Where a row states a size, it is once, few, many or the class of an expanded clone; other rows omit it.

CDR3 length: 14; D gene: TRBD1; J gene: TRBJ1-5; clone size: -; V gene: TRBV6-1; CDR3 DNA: TGTGCCAGCAGTGGAGGCAGGGGGCGTCAGCCCCAGCATTTT; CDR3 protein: CASSGGRGRQPQHF
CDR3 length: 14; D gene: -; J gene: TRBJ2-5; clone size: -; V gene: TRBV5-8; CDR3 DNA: TGTGCCAGCAGCTTAGTTTATGGGCCAGAGACCCAGTACTTC; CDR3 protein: CASSLVYGPETQYF
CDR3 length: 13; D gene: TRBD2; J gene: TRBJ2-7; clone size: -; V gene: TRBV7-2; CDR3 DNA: TGTGCCAGCAGCAAAGAAAGAGGGAGGGTTCAGTACTTC; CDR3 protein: CASSKERGRVQYF
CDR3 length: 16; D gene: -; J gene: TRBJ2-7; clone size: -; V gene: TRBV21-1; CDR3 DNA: TGTGCCAGCAGCAAAGTCGGGACAGGGTATGGTGGCGAGCAGTACTTC; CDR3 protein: CASSKVGTGYGGEQYF
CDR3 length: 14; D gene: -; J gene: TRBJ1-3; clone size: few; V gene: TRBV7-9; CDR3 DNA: TGTGCCAGCAGCTTAGGGGGGGCTGGAAACACCATATATTTT; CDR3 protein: CASSLGGAGNTIYF
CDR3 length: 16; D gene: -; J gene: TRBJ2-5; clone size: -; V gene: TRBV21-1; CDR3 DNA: TGTGCCAGCAGCAACCTATCCAGCGGCAATCAAGAGACCCAGTACTTC; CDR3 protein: CASSNLSSGNQETQYF
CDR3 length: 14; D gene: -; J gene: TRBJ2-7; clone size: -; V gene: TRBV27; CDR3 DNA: TGTGCCAGCAGTTTAAGGTTAGGGGACTACGAGCAGTACTTC; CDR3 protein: CASSLRLGDYEQYF
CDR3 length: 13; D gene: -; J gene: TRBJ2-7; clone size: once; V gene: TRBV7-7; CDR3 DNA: TGTGCTAGCAGCCCCTTACTAGCAGCCGAGCAGTACTTC; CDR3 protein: CASSPLLAAEQYF
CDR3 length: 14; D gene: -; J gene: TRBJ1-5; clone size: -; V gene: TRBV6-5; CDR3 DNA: TGTGCCAGCAGACCCGGGGGACGAAATCAGCCCCAGCATTTT; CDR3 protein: CASRPGGRNQPQHF
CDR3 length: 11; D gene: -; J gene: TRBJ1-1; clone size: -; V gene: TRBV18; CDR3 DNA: TGTGCCAGCTCACCAGAGACTGAAGCTTTCTTT; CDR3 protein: CASSPETEAFF
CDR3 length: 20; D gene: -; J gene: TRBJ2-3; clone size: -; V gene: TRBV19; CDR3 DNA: TGTGCCAGTAGTATAACCCCCGGGGCAGGGGAAGTTGTCGGCACAGATACGCAGTATTTT; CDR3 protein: CASSITPGAGEVVGTDTQYF
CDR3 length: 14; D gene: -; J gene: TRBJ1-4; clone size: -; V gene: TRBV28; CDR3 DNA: TGTGCCAGCAGTTACAGGGATGCTAATGAAAAACTGTTTTTT; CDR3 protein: CASSYRDANEKLFF
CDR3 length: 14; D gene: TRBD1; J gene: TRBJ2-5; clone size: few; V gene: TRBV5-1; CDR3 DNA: TGCGCCAGCAGCCGTACAGGGGGCGGGGAGACCCAGTACTTC; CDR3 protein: CASSRTGGGETQYF
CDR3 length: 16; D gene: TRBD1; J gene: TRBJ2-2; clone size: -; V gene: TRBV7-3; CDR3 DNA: TGTGCCAGCAGCTTAAGGGGACAGGGAGGCACCGGGGAGCTGTTTTTT; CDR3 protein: CASSLRGQGGTGELFF
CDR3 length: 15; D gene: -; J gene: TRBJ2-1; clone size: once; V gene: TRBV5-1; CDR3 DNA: TGCGCCAGCAGCTTGGGCGGACAGCCCTACAATGAGCAGTTCTTC; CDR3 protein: CASSLGGQPYNEQFF
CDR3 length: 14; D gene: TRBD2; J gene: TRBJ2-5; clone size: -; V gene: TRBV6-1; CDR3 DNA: TGTGCCAGCGTTAGCGGGGAGTACCAAGAGACCCAGTACTTC; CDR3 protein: CASVSGEYQETQYF
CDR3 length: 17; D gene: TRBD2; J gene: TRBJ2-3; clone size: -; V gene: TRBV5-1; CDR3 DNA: TGCGCCAGCAGCTTGGCTAGCGGGAGTTATGGCACAGATACGCAGTATTTT; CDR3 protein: CASSLASGSYGTDTQYF
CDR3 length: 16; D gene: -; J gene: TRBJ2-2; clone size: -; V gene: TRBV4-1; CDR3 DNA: TGCGCCAGCAGCCAAGATCTTGGCGGTCGGAGCGGGGAGCTGTTTTTT; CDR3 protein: CASSQDLGGRSGELFF